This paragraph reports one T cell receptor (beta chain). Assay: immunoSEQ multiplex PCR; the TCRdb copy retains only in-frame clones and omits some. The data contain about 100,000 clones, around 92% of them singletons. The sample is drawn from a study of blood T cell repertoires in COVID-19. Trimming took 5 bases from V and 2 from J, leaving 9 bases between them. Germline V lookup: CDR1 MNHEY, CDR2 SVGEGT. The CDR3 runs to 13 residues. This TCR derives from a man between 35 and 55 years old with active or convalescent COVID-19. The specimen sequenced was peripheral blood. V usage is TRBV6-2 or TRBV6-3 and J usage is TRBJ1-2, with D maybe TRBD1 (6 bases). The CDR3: CASSRTENYGYTF. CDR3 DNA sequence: TGTGCCAGCAGTCGGACAGAGAACTATGGCTACACCTTC.